This is a list of T cell receptor beta chains from one sample in a study of cytomegalovirus exposure and HLA in healthy donors. Generated by immunoSEQ multiplex PCR, the TCRdb table keeps only in-frame clones and is missing some. The sample has some 170,000 clones, about 83% seen once; the top ten hold roughly 1.4%. The specimen was PBMCs. The origin of the receptors is a woman in her twenties or thirties in good health and CMV-seronegative. The CDR3 runs from the conserved cysteine through the conserved F or W. Fields, in order: V gene, clone size, CDR3 length, J gene, D gene, CDR3 protein, CDR3 DNA. D genes are given only for firm matches. Only part of the rows carry a size: once, few, many, or a class if the clone is expanded.

>TRBV13|NA|14|TRBJ2-7|TRBD1
CASSTRDRTYEQYF
TGTGCCAGCAGCACTCGGGACAGAACCTACGAGCAGTACTTC
>TRBV27|NA|14|TRBJ2-7|NA
CASSQGLEGHEQYF
TGTGCCAGCAGTCAAGGACTGGAGGGCCACGAGCAGTACTTC
>TRBV27|once|15|TRBJ1-5|TRBD1
CASSPQQGAIEPQHF
TGTGCCAGCAGTCCGCAACAGGGGGCAATTGAGCCCCAGCATTTT
>TRBV6-1|once|15|TRBJ2-7|NA
CASSGGRGTLYEQYF
TGTGCCAGCAGTGGGGGGCGGGGGACCCTCTACGAGCAGTACTTC
>TRBV10-2|NA|14|TRBJ2-7|NA
CASSSAKSSYEQYF
TGCGCCAGCAGCAGCGCCAAAAGCTCCTACGAGCAGTACTTC
>TRBV2|few|16|TRBJ1-3|TRBD1
CASSVERTGAGNTIYF
TGTGCCAGCAGTGTTGAGAGGACAGGGGCCGGAAACACCATATATTTT
>TRBV11-2|once|14|TRBJ1-1|TRBD1
CASSLVGQGARAFF
TGTGCCAGCAGCTTAGTAGGACAGGGGGCAAGAGCTTTCTTT
>TRBV4-1|many|13|TRBJ1-4|TRBD1
CASMAGGGEKLFF
TGCGCCAGCATGGCAGGGGGAGGCGAAAAACTGTTTTTT
>TRBV5-4|NA|15|TRBJ2-7|TRBD2
CASSSTSGGEYEQYF
TGTGCCAGCAGCTCAACTAGCGGGGGGGAATACGAGCAGTACTTC
>TRBV6-1|NA|15|TRBJ2-5|TRBD1
CASSEATGGQETQYF
TGTGCCAGCAGCGAAGCGACAGGGGGTCAAGAGACCCAGTACTTC
>TRBV6-1|NA|13|TRBJ1-4|NA
CASSVEGGEKLFF
TGTGCCAGCAGTGTCGAGGGGGGGGAAAAACTGTTTTTT
>TRBV10-3|NA|17|TRBJ2-3|NA
CAISGTVRSHYTDTQYF
TGTGCCATCAGTGGGACAGTTAGGTCCCATTACACAGATACGCAGTATTTT
>TRBV5-1|NA|16|TRBJ2-7|TRBD2
CASSKRGGARVDEQYF
TGCGCCAGCAGTAAGCGGGGGGGCGCCCGGGTGGACGAGCAGTACTTC
>TRBV4-3|NA|17|TRBJ2-1|NA
CASSQEFNVVTYNEQFF
TGCGCCAGCAGCCAAGAGTTCAACGTAGTGACTTACAATGAGCAGTTCTTC
>TRBV7-2|NA|13|TRBJ2-7|TRBD2
CASSTPGGTPTPF
TGTGCCAGCAGCACCCCGGGGGGGACACCGACACCGTTC
>TRBV9|once|15|TRBJ2-7|TRBD2
CASSASSGGGYEQYF
TGTGCCAGCAGCGCCTCATCGGGGGGGGGATACGAGCAGTACTTC
>TRBV7-2|NA|13|TRBJ1-2|NA
CASSPGLADGYTF
TGTGCCAGCAGCCCAGGGTTAGCGGATGGCTACACCTTC
>TRBV11-2|NA|16|TRBJ2-1|NA
CASSPGPRGNYNEQFF
TGTGCCAGCAGCCCGGGGCCGCGGGGAAACTACAATGAGCAGTTCTTC
>TRBV20-1|NA|11|TRBJ2-7|TRBD2
CSAARGDEQYF
TGCAGTGCAGCCCGGGGGGACGAGCAGTACTTC
>TRBV4-3|NA|14|TRBJ1-2|NA
CASSQGPANYGYTF
TGCGCCAGCAGCCAAGGTCCAGCTAACTATGGCTACACCTTC
>TRBV7-8|NA|16|TRBJ2-1|TRBD2
CASSRGLAGSGNEQFF
TGTGCCAGCAGCAGGGGACTAGCGGGTTCCGGCAATGAGCAGTTCTTC
>TRBV5-6|NA|14|TRBJ1-3|NA
CASSSSRSGNTIYF
TGTGCCAGCAGCTCGAGCCGCTCTGGAAACACCATATATTTT
>TRBV10-1|NA|15|TRBJ2-3|TRBD2
CASSERSSGSDTQYF
TGCGCCAGCAGTGAAAGGTCTAGCGGGTCCGATACGCAGTATTTT
>TRBV10-3|NA|14|TRBJ1-1|NA
CAISDPDRSTEAFF
TGTGCCATCAGCGACCCAGACAGATCCACTGAAGCTTTCTTT
>TRBV5-1|few|14|TRBJ2-7|NA
CASSTMTGPYEQYF
TGCGCCAGCAGCACCATGACAGGCCCCTACGAGCAGTACTTC
>TRBV28|NA|14|TRBJ2-5|TRBD1
CASTLGTGVETQYF
TGTGCCAGTACTCTGGGGACAGGGGTCGAGACCCAGTACTTC
>TRBV5-5|NA|16|TRBJ2-3|TRBD2
CASSPGGSGGTDTQYF
TGTGCCAGCAGCCCGGGGGGTAGCGGGGGCACAGATACGCAGTATTTT
>TRBV18|NA|16|TRBJ1-1|TRBD1
CASSPPDRVLNTEAFF
TGTGCCAGCTCACCACCCGACAGGGTTTTGAACACTGAAGCTTTCTTT
>TRBV27|few|11|TRBJ1-2|NA
CASKDSDGYTF
TGTGCCAGCAAAGACAGCGATGGCTACACCTTC
>TRBV7-9|NA|13|TRBJ2-2|NA
CASSLALPGELFF
TGTGCCAGCAGCTTAGCCCTCCCCGGGGAGCTGTTTTTT
>TRBV7-8|NA|20|TRBJ1-1|NA
CASSSTLTGRLAPLNTEAFF
TGTGCCAGCAGCTCCACTCTTACAGGGCGTTTGGCCCCGCTGAACACTGAAGCTTTCTTT
>TRBV15|NA|15|TRBJ2-7|TRBD1
CATSRDRTGSYEQYF
TGTGCCACCAGCAGAGATAGGACAGGATCCTACGAGCAGTACTTC
>TRBV11-2|NA|14|TRBJ1-2|TRBD1
CASSPGQGGDGYTF
TGTGCCAGCAGCCCCGGACAGGGAGGAGATGGCTACACCTTC
>TRBV29-1|NA|13|TRBJ2-5|TRBD2
CSVEGGTSVTQYF
TGCAGCGTTGAAGGGGGGACTAGCGTGACCCAGTACTTC
>TRBV6-1|NA|15|TRBJ2-3|NA
CASSASSRGTDTQYF
TGTGCCAGCAGTGCGTCTAGCCGGGGCACAGATACGCAGTATTTT
>TRBV2|NA|14|TRBJ2-1|NA
CASSAPALGNEQFF
TGTGCCAGCAGTGCCCCCGCCCTCGGGAATGAGCAGTTCTTC
>TRBV7-2|NA|18|TRBJ1-4|NA
CASSSHRGADATNEKLFF
TGTGCCAGCAGCTCCCACCGGGGAGCCGATGCAACTAATGAAAAACTGTTTTTT
>TRBV15|NA|15|TRBJ1-4|NA
CATTLKRGWGEKLFF
TGTGCCACCACCCTAAAAAGGGGTTGGGGTGAAAAACTGTTTTTT
>TRBV5-4|once|13|TRBJ2-2|NA
CASSLQVDGELFF
TGTGCCAGCAGCTTGCAGGTTGACGGGGAGCTGTTTTTT
>TRBV4-1|few|20|TRBJ2-2|TRBD2
CASSPTALGVAGGPTGELFF
TGCGCCAGCAGCCCCACCGCTTTGGGGGTAGCGGGGGGGCCCACCGGGGAGCTGTTTTTT
>TRBV7-9|NA|15|TRBJ1-1|TRBD1
CASSSRDRRNTEAFF
TGTGCCAGCAGCTCCCGGGACAGGAGGAACACTGAAGCTTTCTTT
>TRBV7-9|NA|16|TRBJ2-3|TRBD1
CASSLVGTGGTDTQYF
TGTGCCAGCAGCTTAGTTGGGACAGGGGGCACAGATACGCAGTATTTT
>TRBV6-1|NA|13|TRBJ2-3|NA
CASNGASTDTQYF
TGTGCCAGCAATGGGGCTTCCACAGATACGCAGTATTTT
>TRBV5-6|NA|15|TRBJ1-1|NA
CASSLISEHAGKAFF
TGTGCCAGCAGCTTGATCTCAGAACACGCGGGGAAAGCTTTCTTT